What follows are 20 T cell receptor beta chains derived from one specimen sequenced in a study of shared clonotypes between healthy human individuals. Produced via immunoSEQ multiplex PCR; TCRdb's table is partial and in-frame only. The table has 2 million to 2.5 million clones, under 95% seen once. The source material was naive CD4+ T cells from PBMCs. The subset denotes: CD45RA+ positively selected. The receptor set was obtained from a man younger than 30 in good health. Some clones in this sample may be carry-over from other donors' samples.

V gene TRBV19 combines with J gene TRBJ2-1; a possible D gene is TRBD2 (5 bases). The germline V and J ends were trimmed by 6 bases and 3 bases, with 12 bases remaining between them. This CDR3 spans 14 amino acids. Germline V gives CDR1 LNHDA, CDR2 SQIVND (reference sequence). CDR3 sequence (DNA): TGTGCCAGTAGCCTAGCCTCTCACTACAATGAGCAGTTCTTC. Translation: CASSLASHYNEQFF.

V is TRBV6-1 and J is TRBJ2-5; 8 bases map to TRBD2. Germline V gives CDR1 MNHNS, CDR2 SASEGT. CDR3 size: 15 residues. Trimming cost V 6 bases and J 2 bases; bases outside gene matches: 8. The CDR3 sequence: CASSFTSGNQETQYF. The DNA for the CDR3 is TGTGCCAGCAGCTTTACTAGCGGCAATCAAGAGACCCAGTACTTC.

The V call is TRBV7-9, the J call TRBJ1-3; D is perhaps TRBD1 (5 bases). The germline CDR1 and CDR2 sequences are SEHNR and FQNEAQ (reference sequence). The CDR3 has 14 residues. V dropped 4 bases and J dropped 4 bases, with 11 bases sitting between them. The CDR3 loop is CASSSGDGGNTIYF. The DNA of the CDR3 is TGTGCCAGCAGCTCTGGGGACGGGGGAAACACCATATATTTT. Full variable domain (outside the CDR3, taken from reference TRBV7-9 and TRBJ1-3): DTGVSQNPRHKITKRGQNVTFRCDPISEHNRLYWYRQTLGQGPEFLTYFQNEAQLEKSRLLSDRFSAERPKGSFSTLEIQRTEQGDSAMYLCASSSGDGGNTIYFGEGSWLTVV.

In this sample, this clone turned up once. This chain links TRBV5-8 with TRBJ2-1; 7 nucleotides match TRBD1. Germline V gives CDR1 SGHTS, CDR2 YDEGEE. This CDR3 contains 15 residues. V was pared by 0 bases and J by 3 bases, with 3 bases of the junction left unmatched. CDR3 amino acids: CASSLEGASYNEQFF. Here the CDR3 DNA reads TGTGCCAGCAGCTTGGAGGGGGCCAGCTACAATGAGCAGTTCTTC.

V usage is TRBV11-2 and J usage is TRBJ1-4, with TRBD1 identical over 12 bases. Germline CDR1 SGHAT, CDR2 FQNNGV. This CDR3 comprises 16 residues. After removal of 2 bases from V and 8 bases from J, the junction contained 6 bases not matched to a gene. Here the CDR3 DNA reads TGTGCCAGCAGCTTATTTCGGGACAGGGGGCACGAAAAACTGTTTTTT. Its translation: CASSLFRDRGHEKLFF.

The chain employs TRBV28 and TRBJ2-4; weak D call: TRBD2 (7 bases). The CDR3 is 18 amino acids. V dropped 9 bases and J dropped 0 bases, with 24 bases sitting between them. CDR1 MDHEN and CDR2 SYDVKM come from the germline V gene. In nucleotides, the CDR3 is TGTGCCAGTGTTAGGGACCCAAGGGGGGGGCTAGCCAAAAACATTCAGTACTTC. This codes for CASVRDPRGGLAKNIQYF.

The J gene is TRBJ2-7, the V gene TRBV30; D is unclear. V gave up 0 bases and J gave up 5 bases, with 14 bases separating them. Germline CDR1 is GTSNPN and CDR2 is SVGIG (reference sequence). CDR3 length: 14 residues. The CDR3 here is CAWSVPQSPNEQYF. The CDR3 DNA follows: TGTGCCTGGAGTGTACCCCAATCGCCCAACGAGCAGTACTTC. The whole variable domain, remainder taken from reference TRBV30 and TRBJ2-7, is SQTIHQWPATLVQPVGSPLSLECTVEGTSNPNLYWYRQAAGRGLQLLFYSVGIGQISSEVPQNLSASRPQDRQFILSSKKLLLSDSGFYLCAWSVPQSPNEQYFGPGTRLTVT.

CDR3 amino acids: CASSPNSSGNTIYF. The CDR3, as DNA: TGTGCCAGCTCACCAAACAGCTCTGGAAACACCATATATTTT. This chain joins TRBV18 and TRBJ1-3, with D unresolved. V lost 2 bases to trimming and J lost 0 bases, with 5 bases between them. Germline CDR1 KGHSH, CDR2 LQKENI. The CDR3 has 14 amino acids.

In DNA form, the CDR3 reads TGTGCCAGCAGTTCCCCTAGCGCGGGAGCCTACGAGCAGTACTTC. Protein product: CASSSPSAGAYEQYF. The chain combines TRBV27 with TRBJ2-7; TRBD2 aligns across 7 bases. The CDR3 loop spans 15 amino acids. The germline V gene has CDR1 MNHEY and CDR2 SMNVEV (reference sequence). V was clipped by 4 bases and J by 2 bases; unmatched bases: 8.

This clone showed up just once. The chain combines TRBV5-4 with TRBJ2-2, with 14 positions matching TRBD2. Unmatched junction bases numbered 1, after V lost 3 bases and J lost 6 bases. Looked up from germline, CDR1 is SGHNT and CDR2 is YYREEE (reference sequence). This CDR3 has 15 amino acids. CDR3: CASSWTSGRPGELFF. CDR3 nucleotide sequence: TGTGCCAGCAGCTGGACTAGCGGGAGGCCCGGGGAGCTGTTTTTT.

The V and J genes are TRBV21-1 and TRBJ2-6. TRBV21-1 is noted as a pseudogene. This CDR3 spans 13 amino acids. The CDR3 region has the DNA TGTGCCAGCCAGAATCTGGGAACCAACGTCCTGACTTTC. Translating it yields CASQNLGTNVLTF.

Concerning this clone itself: The same CDR3 is also encoded by other DNA sequences in this sample. The chain uses TRBV5-6 and TRBJ2-7, with D perhaps TRBD1 (6 bases). Deletions cut 5 bases from V and 4 bases from J, with 13 bases between. The CDR3 is 13 residues long. CDR1 SGHDT and CDR2 YYEEEE come from the germline V gene. This chain's CDR3 is CASSFGQLYEQYF. CDR3 coding DNA: TGTGCCAGCAGTTTTGGACAGTTATACGAGCAGTACTTC.

The chain carries TRBV6-6 and TRBJ2-7; 7 positions match TRBD2. The germline V gene has CDR1 MNHNY and CDR2 SVGAGI (reference sequence). CDR3 size: 15 residues. The V gene end was trimmed by 5 bases and the J gene end by 5 bases; junction bases not matched to a gene: 12. The CDR3, as DNA: TGTGCCAGCAGTCCTGATTTGACTAGCCGTCACGAGCAGTACTTC. Translated: CASSPDLTSRHEQYF.

This clone was detected only once. This chain links TRBV28 with TRBJ2-2; 15 nucleotides match TRBD2. Germline values: CDR1 MDHEN, CDR2 SYDVKM. Unmatched junction bases numbered 5, after V lost 5 bases and J lost 7 bases. The CDR3 is made up of 16 amino acids. CDR3 coding DNA: TGTGCCAGCAGTCAGGGACTAGCGGGAGGTATCGGGGAGCTGTTTTTT. Its translation: CASSQGLAGGIGELFF. Combining the CDR3 with reference TRBV28 and TRBJ2-2 gives the whole variable domain DVKVTQSSRYLVKRTGEKVFLECVQDMDHENMFWYRQDPGLGLRLIYFSYDVKMKEKGDIPEGYSVSREKKERFSLILESASTNQTSMYLCASSQGLAGGIGELFFGEGSRLTVL.

The chain recombines TRBV5-4 with TRBJ1-5; tentatively, D is TRBD1 (5 bases). CDR1 is SGHNT, CDR2 YYREEE, per germline (reference sequence). CDR3 length equals 15 residues. V dropped 4 bases and J dropped 3 bases, with 14 bases sitting between them. Written as DNA, the CDR3 is TGTGCCAGCAGCGCCGGGGCAGGGTCCAATCAGCCCCAGCATTTT. Residues: CASSAGAGSNQPQHF.

This rearrangement joins TRBV7-3 to TRBJ2-2, with no clear D. This CDR3 spans 14 amino acids. V lost 1 base to trimming and J lost 0 bases, with 3 bases between them. The germline CDR1 and CDR2 sequences are SGHTA and FQGTGA. CDR3: CASSLIANTGELFF. The CDR3 DNA sequence: TGTGCCAGCAGCTTAATAGCGAACACCGGGGAGCTGTTTTTT.

This sequence joins TRBV19 and TRBJ2-1; TRBD1 might be the D (6 bases). This CDR3 has 15 amino acids. V lost 4 bases, J lost 2 bases, and 12 bases lay in between. Per the germline V gene, CDR1 is LNHDA and CDR2 is SQIVND (reference sequence). CDR3 sequence: CASSRGRVAYNEQFF. The CDR3 region has the DNA TGTGCCAGTAGTAGGGGGCGGGTTGCCTACAATGAGCAGTTCTTC.

The chain combines TRBV11-3 with TRBJ1-3, with D uncertain. The CDR3 has 15 amino acids. In germline, CDR1 is SGHNT, CDR2 YENEEA. Trimming removed 3 bases from V and 1 base from J, with 10 bases in between. CDR3 nucleotide sequence: TGTGCCAGCAGCTTTGTCACGGGGTCTGGAAACACCATATATTTT. Protein product: CASSFVTGSGNTIYF.

In its sample, this clone was seen once. V and J are TRBV18 and TRBJ1-3, with D perhaps matching TRBD1 (5 bases). Deletions cut 6 bases from V and 1 base from J, with 7 bases between. The germline V gene encodes CDR1 KGHSH and CDR2 LQKENI. The CDR3 length is 13 residues. In DNA form, the CDR3 reads TGTGCCAGCTCCGGGGCGTCTGGAAACACCATATATTTT. Residues: CASSGASGNTIYF.

The chain recombines TRBV2 with TRBJ2-7; tentative D call: TRBD2 (6 bases). V lost 6 bases and J 6 bases, leaving 12 bases between the germline ends. The germline V gene has CDR1 SNHLY and CDR2 FYNNEI. CDR3 length: 12 amino acids. CDR3 nucleotide sequence: TGTGCCAGCAGCACCCCCGGGGGCGAGCAGTACTTC. Protein: CASSTPGGEQYF.